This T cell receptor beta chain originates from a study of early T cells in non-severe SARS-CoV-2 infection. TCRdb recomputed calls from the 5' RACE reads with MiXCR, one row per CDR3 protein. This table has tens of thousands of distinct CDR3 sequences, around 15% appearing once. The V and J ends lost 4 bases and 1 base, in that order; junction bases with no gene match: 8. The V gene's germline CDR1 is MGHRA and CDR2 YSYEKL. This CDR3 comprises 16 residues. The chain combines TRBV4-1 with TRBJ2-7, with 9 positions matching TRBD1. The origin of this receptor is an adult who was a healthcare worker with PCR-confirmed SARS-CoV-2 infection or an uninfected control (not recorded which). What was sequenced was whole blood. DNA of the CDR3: TGCGCCAGCAGCCCCTTCCCGACAGGGGGTTCCTACGAGCAGTACTTC. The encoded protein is CASSPFPTGGSYEQYF.